This passage covers 6 T cell receptor beta chains from one sample sequenced in a study of T cells after yellow fever vaccination. Each CDR3 protein is one row after TCRdb ran MiXCR on the 5' RACE reads. The sample gives around 350,000 distinct CDR3 sequences, roughly 6.2% of which show up once; around 16% is in the top ten. Sequenced here: PBMCs, sampled 5 days after the yellow fever booster vaccination. These receptors all stem from a young man who received the YFV17D yellow fever vaccine.

The sample holds a few counts of this clonotype. The chain carries TRBV29-1 and TRBJ1-2; D is unclear. CDR1 is SQVTM, CDR2 ANQGSEA, per germline. Trimming took off 4 bases at V and 4 bases at J, with 13 bases between the two ends. CDR3 size: 13 residues. The CDR3 DNA reads TGCAGCGTTGCGGGGATATGGGGCTATGGCTACACCTTC. It translates to CSVAGIWGYGYTF.

CDR3 in amino acids: CASSARVQSSYNEQFF. CDR3 DNA sequence: TGTGCCAGCAGCGCCCGGGTGCAGAGCTCCTACAATGAGCAGTTCTTC. J is TRBJ2-1 and V is TRBV14; D remains unclear. Trimming left V 5 bases short and J 0 bases short, with 14 bases between. Germline values: CDR1 SGHDN, CDR2 FVKESK. The CDR3 contains 16 residues.

This clonotype has a handful of counts. The chain carries TRBV10-3 and TRBJ2-1; 8 nucleotides match TRBD2. Trimming removed 2 bases from V and 0 bases from J; junction bases left unmatched: 15. The germline gives CDR1 ENHRY, CDR2 SYGVKD. This CDR3 comprises 20 residues. The CDR3 reads CAISERGVTSGPTSYNEQFF. The DNA for the CDR3 is TGTGCCATCAGTGAGCGTGGTGTTACTAGCGGACCGACCTCCTACAATGAGCAGTTCTTC.

The chain is built from TRBV5-5 and TRBJ2-7, with a weak D call TRBD1 (6 bases). The V gene's germline CDR1 is SGHKS and CDR2 YYEKEE (reference sequence). This CDR3 comprises 15 residues. The germline V and J ends were trimmed by 4 bases and 3 bases, with 17 bases remaining between them. The CDR3 spells CASSTTSGQLYEQYF. CDR3 coding DNA: TGTGCCAGCAGCACCACTTCGGGACAACTCTACGAGCAGTACTTC.

This clonotype was detected a few times. The CDR3 coding sequence is TGTGCCAGCAGTTCTCCCTTCCACACTAGCGGGAAGTACGAGCAGTACTTC. Protein: CASSSPFHTSGKYEQYF. This chain uses TRBV12-3 or TRBV12-4 with TRBJ2-7; 10 nucleotides line up with TRBD2. The CDR3 totals 17 residues. Trimming removed 4 bases from V and 4 bases from J; junction bases left unmatched: 13.

This clonotype was seen only a few times. The rearrangement links TRBV23-1 to TRBJ2-1; 10 bases line up with TRBD2. TRBV23-1 is identified as an open reading frame with a role that is uncertain. The V segment lost 4 bases and the J segment 5 bases; nucleotides outside the gene matches: 8. The length of the CDR3 is 16 residues. CDR3: CASSPTGLAGDNEQFF. CDR3 sequence (DNA): TGCGCCAGCAGTCCAACTGGGCTAGCGGGAGACAATGAGCAGTTCTTC.